These T cell receptor beta chains were read from a single sample in a study of post-analysis software for immune sequencing data. Each CDR3 protein gets one entry after TCRdb re-called the PCR reads with MiXCR. The data show about 820,000 distinct CDR3 sequences, about 57% seen once. Sequencing input: blood. These receptors originate from a girl aged 5 to 17 with multiple sclerosis. Both conserved end residues are part of each CDR3. Each record gives: V gene, clone size, CDR3 length, J gene, D gene, CDR3 protein, CDR3 DNA. A D gene is named only where the DNA matches it firmly. Size values are once, few and many counts, or a class for expanded clones, and some rows have none.

TRBV5-1	-	15	TRBJ1-1	-	CASSLERGSITEAFF	TGCGCCAGCAGCTTGGAAAGGGGGTCGATCACTGAAGCTTTCTTT
TRBV4-1	-	13	TRBJ2-5	-	CASSQVRFETQYF	TGCGCCAGCAGCCAAGTAAGGTTTGAGACCCAGTACTTC
TRBV27	-	14	TRBJ2-3	-	CASRDPRRGDTQYF	TGTGCCAGCAGAGACCCTAGACGGGGAGATACGCAGTATTTT
TRBV7-3	-	12	TRBJ1-2	TRBD1	CASSDYRGGYTF	TGTGCCAGCAGCGACTACAGGGGTGGCTACACCTTC
TRBV10-3	-	18	TRBJ1-6	-	CAISESITPIEDNSPLHF	TGTGCCATCAGTGAGTCGATAACACCCATTGAGGATAATTCACCCCTCCACTTT
TRBV4-1	-	13	TRBJ2-7	-	CASSQIGTYEQYF	TGCGCCAGCAGCCAAATTGGGACCTACGAGCAGTACTTC
TRBV7-9	once	15	TRBJ2-1	TRBD2	CASSLALAGYGEQFF	TGTGCCAGCAGCTTAGCTCTAGCGGGGTACGGTGAGCAGTTCTTC
TRBV24-1	-	13	TRBJ2-3	-	CATSDQGTDTQYF	TGTGCCACCAGTGATCAGGGCACAGATACGCAGTATTTT
TRBV3-1	-	17	TRBJ1-5	-	CASSQDVKGHSNQPQHF	TGTGCCAGCAGCCAAGATGTGAAGGGGCATAGCAATCAGCCCCAGCATTTT
TRBV5-1	-	15	TRBJ2-1	TRBD2	CASSFSASGGNEQFF	TGCGCCAGCAGCTTTTCGGCTAGCGGGGGGAATGAGCAGTTCTTC
TRBV6-5	-	15	TRBJ2-7	TRBD2	CASSSRLAGIYEQYF	TGTGCCAGCAGCTCCCGACTAGCGGGAATCTACGAGCAGTACTTC
TRBV7-6	-	18	TRBJ2-7	-	CASSLAPMRQGGSHEQYF	TGTGCCAGCAGCTTAGCACCCATGCGACAGGGAGGGTCCCACGAGCAGTACTTC
TRBV5-1	few	16	TRBJ2-1	TRBD1	CASSFGGTGQYNEQFF	TGCGCCAGCAGCTTCGGAGGGACAGGGCAATACAATGAGCAGTTCTTC
TRBV10-3	-	14	TRBJ2-7	-	CAIRRERGFYEQYF	TGTGCCATCAGGAGGGAGAGGGGGTTCTACGAGCAGTACTTC
TRBV5-1	-	15	TRBJ2-1	TRBD1	CASSQGQGLHNEQFF	TGCGCCAGCAGCCAGGGACAGGGGTTGCACAATGAGCAGTTCTTC
TRBV5-1	few	13	TRBJ2-3	-	CASSSKVSDTQYF	TGCGCCAGCAGCTCGAAGGTTTCAGATACGCAGTATTTT
TRBV4-1	-	15	TRBJ2-1	-	CAGSLGESGANEQFF	TGCGCCGGAAGCTTAGGGGAATCTGGGGCCAATGAGCAGTTCTTC
TRBV7-3	few	13	TRBJ2-3	-	CASSLGAGDTQYF	TGTGCCAGCAGCTTAGGGGCCGGGGATACGCAGTATTTT
TRBV6-2/TRBV6-3	-	12	TRBJ1-4	-	CASSVGQFKLFF	TGTGCCAGCAGTGTTGGACAGTTTAAACTGTTTTTT
TRBV29-1	-	15	TRBJ2-3	-	CSVEGGIFSTDTQYF	TGCAGCGTTGAAGGTGGTATCTTTAGCACAGATACGCAGTATTTT
TRBV29-1	few	14	TRBJ2-7	TRBD1	CSAKGQQSSYEQYF	TGCAGCGCTAAGGGACAGCAAAGCTCCTACGAGCAGTACTTC
TRBV6-1	-	15	TRBJ2-5	TRBD1	CASSEPGTGGETQYF	TGTGCCAGCAGTGAACCCGGGACAGGAGGAGAGACCCAGTACTTC
TRBV30	-	16	TRBJ2-7	TRBD2	CAWSRLAGGRSYEQYF	TGTGCCTGGAGTCGACTAGCGGGAGGACGCAGCTACGAGCAGTACTTC
TRBV7-9	-	14	TRBJ1-5	-	CASSTRDYDQPQHF	TGTGCCAGCAGCACCCGGGACTACGATCAGCCCCAGCATTTT
TRBV7-8	-	21	TRBJ2-1	TRBD1	CASSRNRGDRVVTGSYNEQFF	TGTGCCAGCAGCCGAAACCGGGGGGACAGGGTCGTAACGGGCTCCTACAATGAGCAGTTCTTC
TRBV29-1	few	13	TRBJ2-4	-	CSGITIAKNIQYF	TGCAGCGGTATCACAATAGCCAAAAACATTCAGTACTTC
TRBV27	-	18	TRBJ1-1	-	CASSGSGDMFPLNTEAFF	TGTGCCAGCAGTGGGTCAGGGGATATGTTCCCCTTGAACACTGAAGCTTTCTTT
TRBV11-2	-	15	TRBJ1-5	-	CASSLAGAAYQPQHF	TGTGCCAGCAGCTTAGCCGGGGCCGCATATCAGCCCCAGCATTTT
TRBV3-1	-	15	TRBJ2-7	-	CASSQVGGVSYEQYF	TGTGCCAGCAGCCAAGTCGGCGGTGTCTCCTACGAGCAGTACTTC
TRBV14	-	16	TRBJ2-1	-	CASSSSRDWFNNEQFF	TGTGCCAGCAGCAGTTCCAGGGACTGGTTTAACAATGAGCAGTTCTTC